These 8 T cell receptor beta chains originate from one sample sequenced in a study of T cells after yellow fever vaccination (dated by TCRdb to about 2019). Library preparation used 5' RACE. The instrument was an Illumina HiSeq 2500. TCRdb applied fastp at Q25 and MiXCR to the public reads, then kept only in-frame beta chains. CDR3 protein sequences are deduplicated, and each keeps its most common genes and DNA. The sample table contains 550,000 to 750,000 distinct CDR3 sequences; only one count was recorded for less than 15% of them. The top ten clones comprise over 12% of the sample. Taken with the paper, the label for treatment or condition translates to: live attenuated yellow fever vaccine strain. The sample consisted of PBMCs, taken on the day of the yellow fever booster vaccination. The receptor set was obtained from a man younger than 45 who received the YFV17D yellow fever vaccine.

V usage is TRBV20-1 and J usage is TRBJ1-5; D gene uncertain. Germline values: CDR1 DFQATT, CDR2 SNEGSKA (reference sequence). CDR3 size: 13 residues. V was trimmed by 3 bases and J by 7 bases, leaving 13 bases between them. CDR3: CSASSTELQPQHF. The CDR3 DNA is TGCAGTGCTAGCTCCACGGAACTCCAGCCCCAGCATTTT.

The chain uses TRBV3-1 and TRBJ2-2; a weak D match, TRBD2 (6 bases). V lost 0 bases to trimming and J lost 6 bases, with 17 bases between them. The CDR3 spans 17 residues. Germline CDR1 LGHDT, CDR2 YNNKEL (reference sequence). This CDR3 is CASSQDLATRTAGELFF. The CDR3 coding sequence is TGTGCCAGCAGCCAAGATCTTGCGACTAGAACCGCCGGGGAGCTGTTTTTT.

This sequence joins TRBV12-3 or TRBV12-4 and TRBJ2-5; 10 bases fit TRBD2. V dropped 6 bases and J dropped 4; count of bases not matched to a gene: 8. This CDR3 contains 15 residues. The chain's CDR3 is CASRIGTSEAETQYF. CDR3 nucleotide sequence: TGTGCCAGCAGGATCGGGACTAGCGAGGCAGAGACCCAGTACTTC.

This clonotype was counted a few times. The chain carries TRBV11-3 and TRBJ2-1; weak D call: TRBD2 (6 bases). Germline V gene lookup returns CDR1 SGHNT and CDR2 YENEEA. V was shortened by 1 base and J by 1 base, with 11 bases between the two germline ends. This CDR3 spans 16 amino acids. CDR3 DNA sequence: TGTGCCAGCAGCTTAGGCGGCGGGACTTCCTACAATGAGCAGTTCTTC. This sequence encodes CASSLGGGTSYNEQFF.

The V call is TRBV7-6, the J call TRBJ1-4; D gene uncertain. The CDR3 has 15 residues. V was cut by 5 bases and J by 8 bases, with 18 bases left in between. Germline CDR1 and CDR2: SGHVS and FNYEAQ. CDR3 amino acids: CASSDQTSGGEKLFF. The CDR3, as DNA: TGTGCCAGCAGCGACCAAACTTCGGGAGGGGAAAAACTGTTTTTT.

The V gene is TRBV28, the J gene TRBJ2-3; TRBD2 might be the D (5 bases). This CDR3 comprises 13 residues. Per germline, CDR1 MDHEN and CDR2 SYDVKM. The ends were cut back, 7 bases at V and 3 bases at J, with 11 bases in the middle. CDR3 sequence reads: CASKVSGTDTQYF. CDR3 nucleotide sequence: TGTGCCAGCAAAGTAAGCGGAACAGATACGCAGTATTTT.

This clonotype was recorded a few times. V usage is TRBV10-3 and J usage is TRBJ1-1; 8 bases align to TRBD1. The ends lost 0 bases at V and 7 bases at J; junction bases unmatched: 1. The CDR3 is 13 residues long. Germline CDR1 ENHRY, CDR2 SYGVKD. In DNA, the CDR3 is TGTGCCATCAGTGAGTCAGGACAGGGTGAAGCTTTCTTT. Its translation is CAISESGQGEAFF.

The chain carries TRBV7-2 and TRBJ1-3; D possibly corresponds to TRBD1 (5 bases). The CDR3 length is 16 residues. The V gene's germline CDR1 is SGHTA and CDR2 FQGNSA. Trimming stripped 7 bases from V and 0 bases from J, with 16 bases between. The chain's CDR3 is CASTRPAGSSGNTIYF. The CDR3 region has the DNA TGTGCCAGCACGAGACCGGCAGGGAGCTCTGGAAACACCATATATTTT.